The present entry profiles one TCR beta chain with its context. The CDR3 is 17 residues long. V lost 4 bases and J lost 0; bases outside the gene matches: 7. Germline V gene sequence: CDR1 SNHLY, CDR2 FYNNEI. Libraries were prepared by immunoSEQ multiplex PCR; TCRdb keeps only in-frame clonotypes and omits some of them. The table lists around 1,900,000 clones, approximately 92% of them singletons. As defined, naive CD8 cells were CD45RO-negative and positively selected for CCR7, with terminally differentiated effector memory CD45RA+ cells excluded. This record comes from a study of shared clonotypes between healthy human individuals.

The receptor was isolated from a man aged 18 to 35 in good health. Some clones in this sample may be carry-over from other donors' samples. The specimen sequenced was naive CD8+ T cells from PBMCs. The V call is TRBV2, the J call TRBJ2-1; 9 positions agree with TRBD2. CDR3 amino acids: CASSGGTSPISYNEQFF. The CDR3 DNA sequence: TGTGCCAGCAGTGGTGGGACTAGCCCCATCTCCTACAATGAGCAGTTCTTC.